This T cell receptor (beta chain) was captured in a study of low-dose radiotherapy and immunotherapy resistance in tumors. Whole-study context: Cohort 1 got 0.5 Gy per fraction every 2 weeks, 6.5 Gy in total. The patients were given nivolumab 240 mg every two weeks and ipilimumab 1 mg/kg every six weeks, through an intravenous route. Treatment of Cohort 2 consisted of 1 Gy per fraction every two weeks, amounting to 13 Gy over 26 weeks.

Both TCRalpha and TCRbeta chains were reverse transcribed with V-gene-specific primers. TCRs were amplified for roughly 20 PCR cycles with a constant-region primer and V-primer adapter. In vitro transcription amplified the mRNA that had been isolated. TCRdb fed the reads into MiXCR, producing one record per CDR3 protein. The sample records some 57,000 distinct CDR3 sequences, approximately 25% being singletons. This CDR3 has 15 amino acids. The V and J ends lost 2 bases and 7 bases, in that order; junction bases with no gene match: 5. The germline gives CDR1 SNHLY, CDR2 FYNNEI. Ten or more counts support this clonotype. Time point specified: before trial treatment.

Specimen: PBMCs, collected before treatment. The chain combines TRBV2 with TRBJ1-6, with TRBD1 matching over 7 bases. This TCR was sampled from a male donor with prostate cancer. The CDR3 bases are TGTGCCAGCAGTGAAAGGGGGACAGCCAATTCACCCCTCCACTTT. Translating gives CASSERGTANSPLHF.